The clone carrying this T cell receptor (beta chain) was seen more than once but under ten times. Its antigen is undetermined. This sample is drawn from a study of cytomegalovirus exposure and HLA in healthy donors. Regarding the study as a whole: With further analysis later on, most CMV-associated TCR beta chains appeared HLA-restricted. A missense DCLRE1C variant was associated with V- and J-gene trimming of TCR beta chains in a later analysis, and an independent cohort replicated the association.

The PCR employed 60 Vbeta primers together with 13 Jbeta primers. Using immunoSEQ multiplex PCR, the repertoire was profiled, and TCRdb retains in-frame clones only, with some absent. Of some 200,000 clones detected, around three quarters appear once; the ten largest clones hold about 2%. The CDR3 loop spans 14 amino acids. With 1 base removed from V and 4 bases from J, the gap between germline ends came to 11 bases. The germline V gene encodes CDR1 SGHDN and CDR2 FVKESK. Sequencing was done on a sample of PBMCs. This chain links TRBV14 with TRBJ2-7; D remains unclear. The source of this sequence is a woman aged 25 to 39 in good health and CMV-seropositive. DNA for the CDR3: TGTGCCAGCAGCCAAGCATGGTCAGTTTACGAGCAGTACTTC. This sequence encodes CASSQAWSVYEQYF.